Following are 17 T cell receptor beta chains from one sample sequenced in a study of PD-L1 blockade in urothelial cancer. Specified time point: pretreatment peripheral blood. Sequenced by immunoSEQ multiplex PCR; TCRdb stores in-frame clones only, minus some. The table shows around 130,000 clones, with about 88% occurring only once. Source: PBMCs, taken around atezolizumab (anti-PD-L1) treatment. All receptors come from a man aged 50 or older with urothelial cancer.

The V call is TRBV25-1, the J call TRBJ1-1, with D perhaps TRBD1 (6 bases). Germline V gene data show CDR1 as MGHDK and CDR2 as SYGVNS. V dropped 4 bases and J dropped 0 bases, with 12 bases sitting between them. The CDR3 is 15 amino acids. CDR3 residues: CASSVGDIMNTEAFF. DNA for the CDR3: TGTGCCAGCAGTGTAGGGGACATCATGAACACTGAAGCTTTCTTT.

The chain employs TRBV10-3 and TRBJ2-7; 7 bases agree with TRBD2. This CDR3 is 14 amino acids long. Germline V gives CDR1 ENHRY, CDR2 SYGVKD. The V segment lost 4 bases and the J segment 2 bases; nucleotides outside the gene matches: 5. CDR3 sequence reads: CAISGDGRPYEQYF. CDR3 coding DNA: TGTGCCATCAGTGGCGACGGGAGGCCCTACGAGCAGTACTTC.

V and J are TRBV21-1 and TRBJ1-2; the table assigns TRBD1, which was not confirmed against the DNA. TRBV21-1 is classified as a pseudogene. This CDR3 contains 15 residues. The CDR3 protein is CASSKRDRVTYGYTF. CDR3 in DNA: TGTGCCAGCAGCAAACGGGACAGGGTAACCTATGGCTACACCTTC.

The chain joins TRBV5-4 to TRBJ2-7, with a weak D call TRBD2 (7 bases). The CDR3 has 17 amino acids. Germline V gene lookup returns CDR1 SGHNT and CDR2 YYREEE (reference sequence). The V end was cut by 4 bases, the J end by 0 bases, with 20 bases between. CDR3 sequence reads: CASSPPGGGESSYEQYF. CDR3 coding DNA: TGTGCCAGCAGCCCCCCGGGGGGCGGAGAAAGCTCCTACGAGCAGTACTTC.

The chain combines TRBV7-9 with TRBJ2-7; 8 bases line up with TRBD1. From germline, CDR1 is SEHNR and CDR2 FQNEAQ (reference sequence). The CDR3 extends over 14 amino acids. Trimming removed 3 bases from V and 7 bases from J; junction bases left unmatched: 8. CDR3 nucleotide sequence: TGTGCCAGCAGCTTGGGCAGGGGGCCGGGGGAGCAGTACTTC. Translating gives CASSLGRGPGEQYF.

CDR3 residues: CASSPLLYNEQFF. The CDR3, as DNA: TGTGCCAGTAGTCCCCTATTGTACAATGAGCAGTTCTTC. The gene calls are TRBV19 and TRBJ2-1, with D unclear. V lost 5 bases and J lost 4, with 9 bases in between. Germline CDR1 reads LNHDA; CDR2 reads SQIVND (reference sequence). The CDR3 runs 13 residues. Full variable domain (missing parts from reference TRBV19 and TRBJ2-1): DGGITQSPKYLFRKEGQNVTLSCEQNLNHDAMYWYRQDPGQGLRLIYYSQIVNDFQKGDIAEGYSVSREKKESFPLTVTSAQKNPTAFYLCASSPLLYNEQFFGPGTRLTVL.

The J gene is TRBJ2-5, the V gene TRBV9, with TRBD1 identical over 7 bases. V shed 0 bases and J 4 bases; nucleotides not matched to a gene: 6. Per the germline V gene, CDR1 is SGDLS and CDR2 is YYNGEE. This CDR3 is built from 15 residues. The CDR3: CASSVEGQSRETQYF. CDR3 bases: TGTGCCAGCAGCGTAGAGGGACAGAGTCGAGAGACCCAGTACTTC. The full variable domain, completed using reference TRBV9 and TRBJ2-5, is DSGVTQTPKHLITATGQRVTLRCSPRSGDLSVYWYQQSLDQGLQFLIQYYNGEERAKGNILERFSAQQFPDLHSELNLSSLELGDSALYFCASSVEGQSRETQYFGPGTRLLVL.

The chain carries TRBV6-1 and TRBJ2-6; TRBD2 is a possible D gene (5 bases). V lost 5 bases and J 2 bases, leaving 10 bases between the germline ends. The length of the CDR3 is 15 residues. Germline lookup yields CDR1 MNHNS and CDR2 SASEGT. In DNA form, the CDR3 reads TGTGCCAGCAGTCCAGCCGGGGCTGGGGCCAACGTCCTGACTTTC. It is translated as CASSPAGAGANVLTF.

The rearrangement joins TRBV28 to TRBJ2-7; D is possibly TRBD1 (7 bases). Germline V CDR1 and CDR2: MDHEN, SYDVKM. The V gene lost 2 bases and the J gene lost 4 bases, with 15 bases spanning the gap. The CDR3 contains 15 residues. The CDR3 spells CASSLGGTVPYEQYF. In DNA, the CDR3 is TGTGCCAGCAGTTTAGGCGGGACAGTACCGTACGAGCAGTACTTC.

The chain couples TRBV7-8 to TRBJ2-1, with 7 bases lining up with TRBD2. V was clipped by 6 bases and J by 0 bases; unmatched bases: 8. Germline-derived CDR1 and CDR2 are SGHVS and FQNEAQ. The CDR3 sequence is 16 residues long. As DNA, the CDR3 is TGTGCCAGCAGTTCAAGAGCGGGAAACTCCTACAATGAGCAGTTCTTC. It is translated as CASSSRAGNSYNEQFF.

The chain combines TRBV9 with TRBJ1-2, with D possibly matching TRBD1 (6 bases). Per the germline V gene, CDR1 is SGDLS and CDR2 is YYNGEE. The CDR3 extends over 14 amino acids. Trimming stripped 4 bases from V and 2 bases from J, with 12 bases between. The CDR3 spells CASSPETGNYGYTF. The DNA of the CDR3 is TGTGCCAGCAGCCCCGAGACAGGAAACTATGGCTACACCTTC. Combining the CDR3 with reference TRBV9 and TRBJ1-2 gives the whole variable domain DSGVTQTPKHLITATGQRVTLRCSPRSGDLSVYWYQQSLDQGLQFLIQYYNGEERAKGNILERFSAQQFPDLHSELNLSSLELGDSALYFCASSPETGNYGYTFGSGTRLTVV.

This chain uses TRBV30 with TRBJ2-4, with 9 positions matching TRBD1. After removal of 7 bases from V and 3 bases from J, the junction contained 13 bases not matched to a gene. This CDR3 has 16 residues. Germline loops: CDR1 GTSNPN, CDR2 SVGIG (reference sequence). CDR3 loop: CAFRRPGQGDKNIQYF. Here the CDR3 DNA reads TGTGCCTTCAGAAGACCGGGACAGGGAGACAAAAACATTCAGTACTTC.

The chain employs TRBV5-6 and TRBJ2-7, with 11 bases that match TRBD2. CDR3 length equals 15 residues. Germline CDR1 reads SGHDT; CDR2 reads YYEEEE. V lost 4 bases to trimming and J lost 3 bases; unmatched junction nucleotides: 6. CDR3 region: CASSPGLAGHYEQYF. As DNA, the CDR3 is TGTGCCAGCAGCCCCGGACTAGCGGGCCACTACGAGCAGTACTTC. The entire variable domain, with the rest obtained from reference TRBV5-6 and TRBJ2-7, is as follows: DAGVTQSPTHLIKTRGQQVTLRCSPKSGHDTVSWYQQALGQGPQFIFQYYEEEERQRGNFPDRFSGHQFPNYSSELNVNALLLGDSALYLCASSPGLAGHYEQYFGPGTRLTVT.

The rearrangement joins TRBV7-9 to TRBJ2-1; D may be TRBD1 (5 bases). V was cut by 5 bases and J by 2 bases, with 10 bases left in between. There are 14 residues in the CDR3. Per the germline V gene, CDR1 is SEHNR and CDR2 is FQNEAQ (reference sequence). CDR3 in amino acids: CASSPTATYNEQFF. The DNA of the CDR3 is TGTGCCAGCAGCCCGACAGCAACCTACAATGAGCAGTTCTTC.

This clone was detected a few times. J is TRBJ1-5 and V is TRBV2, with D unclear. V gave up 0 bases and J gave up 0 bases, with 6 bases separating them. The CDR3 length is 15 residues. CDR1 is SNHLY and CDR2 is FYNNEI in the germline V gene. The CDR3 nucleotides are TGTGCCAGCAGTGAAGCGGCAGATAGCAATCAGCCCCAGCATTTT. Its protein product is CASSEAADSNQPQHF.

Regarding this clone: Other DNA variants within this sample encode the same CDR3. The chain links TRBV4-1 to TRBJ2-3; D remains unclear. The CDR3 loop spans 14 amino acids. V was shortened by 0 bases and J by 0 bases, with 4 bases between the two germline ends. Germline loops: CDR1 MGHRA, CDR2 YSYEKL. This CDR3 is CASSQDRSTDTQYF. Here the CDR3 DNA reads TGCGCCAGCAGCCAAGACCGGAGCACAGATACGCAGTATTTT.

The count of this clone is one. The rearrangement links TRBV2 to TRBJ2-5, with TRBD2 identical over 11 bases. The CDR3 has 18 amino acids. Germline V gene lookup returns CDR1 SNHLY and CDR2 FYNNEI. Losses at the gene ends were 2 bases for V and 0 bases for J; bases not matched to a gene: 8. The CDR3: CASSERLAGGPYQETQYF. As DNA, the CDR3 is TGTGCCAGCAGTGAACGGCTAGCGGGAGGCCCGTACCAAGAGACCCAGTACTTC. Using reference TRBV2 and TRBJ2-5 for the parts outside the CDR3, the full variable domain is EPEVTQTPSHQVTQMGQEVILRCVPISNHLYFYWYRQILGQKVEFLVSFYNNEISEKSEIFDDQFSVERPDGSNFTLKIRSTKLEDSAMYFCASSERLAGGPYQETQYFGPGTRLLVL.